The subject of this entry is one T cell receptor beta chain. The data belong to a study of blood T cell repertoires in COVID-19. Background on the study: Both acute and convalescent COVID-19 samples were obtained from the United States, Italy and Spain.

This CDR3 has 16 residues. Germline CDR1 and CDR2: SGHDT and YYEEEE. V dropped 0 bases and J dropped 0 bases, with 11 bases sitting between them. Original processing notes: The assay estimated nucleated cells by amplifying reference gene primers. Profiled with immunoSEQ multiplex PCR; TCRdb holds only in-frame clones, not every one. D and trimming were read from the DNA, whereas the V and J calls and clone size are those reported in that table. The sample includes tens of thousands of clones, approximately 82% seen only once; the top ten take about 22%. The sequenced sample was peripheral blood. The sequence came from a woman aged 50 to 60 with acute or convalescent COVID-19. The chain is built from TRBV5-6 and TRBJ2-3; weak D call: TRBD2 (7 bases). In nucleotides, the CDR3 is TGTGCCAGCAGCTTGGAACGGGGGGCAAGCACAGATACGCAGTATTTT. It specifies CASSLERGASTDTQYF.